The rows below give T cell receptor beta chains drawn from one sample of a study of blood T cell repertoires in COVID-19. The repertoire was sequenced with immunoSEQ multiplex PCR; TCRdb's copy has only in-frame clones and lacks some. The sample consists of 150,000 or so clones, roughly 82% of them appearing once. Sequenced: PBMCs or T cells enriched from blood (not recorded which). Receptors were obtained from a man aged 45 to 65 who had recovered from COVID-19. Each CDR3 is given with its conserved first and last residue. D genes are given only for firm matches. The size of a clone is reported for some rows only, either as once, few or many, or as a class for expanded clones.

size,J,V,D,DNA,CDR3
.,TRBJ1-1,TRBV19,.,TGTGCCAGTAGATTCGATGCCGGGGCGGGAACTGAAGCTTTCTTT,CASRFDAGAGTEAFF
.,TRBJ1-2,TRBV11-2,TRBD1,TGTGCCAGCAGCCCAAGTTGGGACAGGGCGATCTATGGCTACACCTTC,CASSPSWDRAIYGYTF
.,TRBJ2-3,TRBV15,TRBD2,TGTGCCACCAGCTCCAGACTAGCGGTGCAGTACACAGATACGCAGTATTTT,CATSSRLAVQYTDTQYF
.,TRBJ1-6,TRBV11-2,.,TGTGCCAGCAGCCCAACTTTGGGGAGGCTGTCACCCCTCCACTTT,CASSPTLGRLSPLHF
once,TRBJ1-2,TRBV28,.,TGTGCCAGCAGTCCCAGGGGTTACTATGGCTACACCTTC,CASSPRGYYGYTF
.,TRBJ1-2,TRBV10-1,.,TGCGCCAGCAGTGAACAGACTAACTATGGCTACACCTTC,CASSEQTNYGYTF
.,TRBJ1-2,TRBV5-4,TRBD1,TGTGCCAGCAGCCCTGGGACAGGGGGCGCAAGCTACACCTTC,CASSPGTGGASYTF
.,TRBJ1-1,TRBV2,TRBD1,TGTGCCAAAAAACAGGGGGTAAACACTGAAGCTTTCTTT,CAKKQGVNTEAFF
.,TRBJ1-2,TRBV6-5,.,TGTGCCAGCAGTTACTCGAGGGTAGCCCCTAACTATGGCTACACCTTC,CASSYSRVAPNYGYTF
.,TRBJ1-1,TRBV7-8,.,TGTGCCAGCAGCCTCCGGACAGAGAACACTGAAGCTTTCTTT,CASSLRTENTEAFF
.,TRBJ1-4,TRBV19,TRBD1,TGTGCCAGCTCCCTGGCGGGACAGGGGATTTGGCGCCATGAAAAACTGTTTTTT,CASSLAGQGIWRHEKLFF
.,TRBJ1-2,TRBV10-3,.,TGTGCCATGCAGATAGGGGCCACCTATGGCTACACCTTC,CAMQIGATYGYTF
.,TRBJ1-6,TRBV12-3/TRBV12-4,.,TGTGCCAGCAATCAGGGCGATAATTCACCCCTCCACTTT,CASNQGDNSPLHF
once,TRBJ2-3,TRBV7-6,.,TGTGCCAGCAGCCTCCAGGACAGCCTCACAGATACGCAGTATTTT,CASSLQDSLTDTQYF
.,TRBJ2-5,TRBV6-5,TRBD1,TGTGCCAGCAGTTGGGACAGAAATTCCCAAGAGACCCAGTACTTC,CASSWDRNSQETQYF
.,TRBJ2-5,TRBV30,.,TGTGCCTGGAGTGTACAGGGTGAGACCCAGTACTTC,CAWSVQGETQYF
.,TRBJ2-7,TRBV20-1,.,TGCAGTGCTAGATACTCCTACGAGCAGTACTTC,CSARYSYEQYF
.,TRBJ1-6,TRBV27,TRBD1,TGTGCCAGCAGTCCTTTACAGGGGGCTTCACCCCTCCACTTT,CASSPLQGASPLHF
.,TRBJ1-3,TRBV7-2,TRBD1,TGTGCCAGCAGCCCAGGGGGCGGCTCTGGAAACACCATATATTTT,CASSPGGGSGNTIYF
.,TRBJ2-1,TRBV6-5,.,TGTGCCAGCAGTTACTCGGGGGCCGCCTACAATGAGCAGTTCTTC,CASSYSGAAYNEQFF
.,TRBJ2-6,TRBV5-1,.,TGCGCCAGCAGCTCGCCCATTGGGGCCTCTGGGGCCAACGTCCTGACTTTC,CASSSPIGASGANVLTF
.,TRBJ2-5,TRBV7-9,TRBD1,TGTGCCAGCAGCTCAATTCACCTACAGGGGGCGCGGGAGACCCAGTACTTC,CASSSIHLQGARETQYF
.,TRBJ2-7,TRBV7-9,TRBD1,TGTGCCAGCAGTGGACAGGTCTCCTACGAGCAGTACTTC,CASSGQVSYEQYF
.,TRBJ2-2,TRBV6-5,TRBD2,TGTGCCAGCAGTCCTGGGACTAGCTCCGGGGAGCTGTTTTTT,CASSPGTSSGELFF
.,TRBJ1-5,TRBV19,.,TGTGCCAGTAGTACCCAATCGGGGGGGCTTCAGCCCCAGCATTTT,CASSTQSGGLQPQHF
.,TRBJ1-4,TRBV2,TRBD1,TGTGCCAGCAGTGCTGACAGGGTTTTTGAAAAACTGTTTTTT,CASSADRVFEKLFF
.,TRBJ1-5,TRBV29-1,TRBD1,TGCAGCGTCGCTACAGGGGTCAATCAGCCCCAGCATTTT,CSVATGVNQPQHF
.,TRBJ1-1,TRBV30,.,TGTGCCTGGAGTGACCTGACAAGGCCTAACACTGAAGCTTTCTTT,CAWSDLTRPNTEAFF
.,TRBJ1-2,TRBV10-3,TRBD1,TGTGCCATTACAGGGGATGGCTATGGCTACACCTTC,CAITGDGYGYTF
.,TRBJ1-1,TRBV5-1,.,TGCGCCAGCAGCTTCGCGGGCACTGAAGCTTTCTTT,CASSFAGTEAFF
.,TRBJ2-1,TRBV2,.,TGTGCCAGCAGGTCCAGGGACAATGAGCAGTTCTTC,CASRSRDNEQFF
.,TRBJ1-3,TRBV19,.,TGTGCCACCAAACCAGGAACTGGAAACACCATATATTTT,CATKPGTGNTIYF
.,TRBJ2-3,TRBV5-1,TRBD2,TGCGCCAGCAGCTTGGATCCTAGCGGGGGGGCTTCAGATACGCAGTATTTT,CASSLDPSGGASDTQYF
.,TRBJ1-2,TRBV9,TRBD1,TGTGCCAGCAGCGTAGCTACAGGGGGCCCCGGCTATGGCTACACCTTC,CASSVATGGPGYGYTF
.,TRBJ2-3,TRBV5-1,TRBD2,TGCGCCAGCAGCACCGACCGGACTAGCGGGGGCGGGGCAGATACGCAGTATTTT,CASSTDRTSGGGADTQYF
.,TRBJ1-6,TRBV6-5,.,TGTGCCAGCAGCCTCAGGGTAGGGGATTCACCCCTCCACTTT,CASSLRVGDSPLHF
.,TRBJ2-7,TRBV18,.,TGTGCCAGCTCACGGTCAGGAGGCACCAACTACGAGCAGTACTTC,CASSRSGGTNYEQYF
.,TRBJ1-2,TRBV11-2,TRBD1,TGTGCCAGCAGCGCAGGACAGGGTAGCTATGGCTACACCTTC,CASSAGQGSYGYTF
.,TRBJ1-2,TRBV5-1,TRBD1,TGCGCCAGCAGCTCAATCGGGAAGAACAGGGGACACGGCTACACCTTC,CASSSIGKNRGHGYTF
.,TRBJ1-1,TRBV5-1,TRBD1,TGCGCCAGCAGGCGCGGGACAGGGACCATGAACACTGAAGCTTTCTTT,CASRRGTGTMNTEAFF
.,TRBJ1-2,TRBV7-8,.,TGTGCCAGCAGCGAAAGGGGGGGGGAAGGCTATGGCTACACCTTC,CASSERGGEGYGYTF
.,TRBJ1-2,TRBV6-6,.,TGTGCCAGCAGTCATCCGGAGGGAAACTATGGCTACACCTTC,CASSHPEGNYGYTF
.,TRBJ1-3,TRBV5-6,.,TGTGCCAGCAGCTATGACAGAAGGTCTGGAAACACCATATATTTT,CASSYDRRSGNTIYF